This note documents a single T cell receptor (beta chain) sequence. The CDR3 end lies 3 residues beyond the end of the read and is filled in from the germline J gene. These data come from a study of T cells in women clearing cervical HPV infection. Assay: immunoSEQ multiplex PCR; the TCRdb copy retains only in-frame clones and omits some. The sample table includes some 30,000 clones. The CDR3 is made up of 13 amino acids. The germline V and J ends were trimmed by 2 bases and 10 bases, with 12 bases remaining between them. In germline, CDR1 is DFQATT, CDR2 SNEGSKA (reference sequence). The chain has TRBV20-1 and TRBJ1-6; D might be TRBD1 (5 bases). Sequenced: blood buffy coat. This sequence originates from a woman aged 18-69 years with a cervical HPV16 infection that either progressed to CIN3+ or cleared (not recorded which). The part of the CDR3 DNA that was read is TGCAGTGCTAGACAGGGCTCGGGCTCACCC. As protein: CSARQGSGSP. The CDR3 as a whole reads CSARQGSGSPLHF.